The subject of this entry is one T cell receptor (beta chain). Its antigen is currently unknown. This sample was included in a study of blood T cells in healthy people across ages. The study's findings and limits: Long-lived donors exceeded aged donors in naive CD4+ cells and diversity.

Primed by a sample-barcoded 5' primer and a J-beta primer mix, a second PCR proceeded for 7 to 11 cycles. TCRdb redid the calling of the 5' RACE reads with MiXCR, one entry per CDR3 protein. The data show 700,000 to 1,000,000 distinct CDR3 sequences, 40% to 50% seen once. V dropped 6 bases and J dropped 3 bases, with 7 bases sitting between them. This CDR3 is built from 12 residues. The origin of this receptor is a man in his fifties or sixties in good health. Material: blood. The genes are TRBV12-3 or TRBV12-4 and TRBJ2-3; D not resolved. In nucleotides, the CDR3 is TGTGCCAGCAGATTACCTACAGATACGCAGTATTTT. The encoded protein is CASRLPTDTQYF.